The rows below give T cell receptor beta chains drawn from one sample of a study of CD8 T cells in ankylosing spondylitis. TCRdb itself ran the 5' RACE reads through MiXCR, one entry per CDR3 protein. The sample lists 200,000 to 250,000 distinct CDR3 sequences; 25% to 30% were seen once. The sample consisted of blood, either unsorted or a sorted T cell fraction (not recorded which). Receptors were obtained from a male donor with ankylosing spondylitis or in good health (not recorded which). Each CDR3 is given with its conserved first and last residue. The D gene is left open where the match is weak. Clone size appears in some rows only: once, few, many, or a class for an expanded clone.

>NA|many|TRBV5-1|TRBJ2-7
CASSFRSDLAKGSYEQYF
TGCGCCAGCAGCTTCAGAAGCGACCTAGCGAAAGGCTCCTACGAGCAGTACTTC
>TRBD2|many|TRBV5-1|TRBJ2-4
CASSLIAGEDIQYF
TGCGCCAGCAGCTTAATAGCGGGCGAGGACATTCAGTACTTC
>TRBD2|once|TRBV15|TRBJ2-1
CATSRDGAGGYNEQFF
TGTGCCACCAGCAGAGATGGAGCGGGAGGGTACAATGAGCAGTTCTTC
>TRBD2|many|TRBV10-3|TRBJ2-1
CAIGTSGDYNEQFF
TGTGCCATTGGGACTAGCGGGGACTACAATGAGCAGTTCTTC
>NA|many|TRBV12-3/TRBV12-4|TRBJ2-5
CASSLSGKAETQYF
TGTGCCAGCAGTTTATCTGGAAAGGCAGAGACCCAGTACTTC
>TRBD1|many|TRBV7-8|TRBJ1-1
CASSRYSTTGNRDTEAFF
TGTGCCAGCAGCAGATATAGTACGACAGGGAATCGGGACACTGAAGCTTTCTTT
>NA|many|TRBV20-1|TRBJ2-5
CSAKRGSQETQYF
TGCAGTGCTAAGAGGGGCAGTCAAGAGACCCAGTACTTC
>NA|NA|TRBV12-3/TRBV12-4|TRBJ2-3
CASSRAGTLDTQYF
TGTGCCAGCAGCCGTGCAGGGACATTGGATACGCAGTATTTT
>TRBD1|NA|TRBV29-1|TRBJ1-2
CSVGTGTGYTF
TGCAGCGTTGGGACAGGGACCGGCTACACCTTC
>TRBD2|NA|TRBV5-1|TRBJ2-5
CASSSDSSGGYQETQYF
TGCGCCAGCAGCTCGGACTCTAGCGGAGGGTACCAAGAGACCCAGTACTTC
>TRBD2|NA|TRBV29-1|TRBJ2-7
CSVERLAGGWEQYF
TGCAGCGTTGAAAGACTAGCGGGAGGCTGGGAGCAGTACTTC
>NA|many|TRBV20-1|TRBJ1-4
CSARDRRERYVNEKLFF
TGCAGTGCTAGAGATAGGCGCGAGCGGTACGTTAATGAAAAACTGTTTTTT
>TRBD2|few|TRBV12-3/TRBV12-4|TRBJ2-1
CASSFSGRGENEQFF
TGTGCCAGCAGTTTTAGCGGGAGAGGAGAAAATGAGCAGTTCTTC
>TRBD2|NA|TRBV5-1|TRBJ2-1
CASRIAGDNEQFF
TGCGCCAGCAGGATAGCGGGGGACAATGAGCAGTTCTTC
>TRBD1|NA|TRBV29-1|TRBJ1-2
CSVGDRTNYGYTF
TGCAGCGTGGGGGACAGAACTAACTATGGCTACACCTTC
>TRBD2|NA|TRBV20-1|TRBJ2-1
CSAPRTSGSFNDEQFF
TGCAGTGCTCCTCGGACTAGCGGGAGCTTCAACGATGAGCAGTTCTTC
>NA|NA|TRBV20-1|TRBJ2-3
CSASNLVRGTDTQYF
TGCAGTGCTAGTAACCTCGTGAGGGGCACAGATACGCAGTATTTT
>TRBD2|many|TRBV12-5|TRBJ2-3
CASGLVLADTDTQYF
TGTGCTAGTGGTTTGGTCCTAGCGGATACAGATACGCAGTATTTT
>TRBD2|NA|TRBV10-3|TRBJ2-7
CAISPGLATYEQYF
TGTGCCATCAGTCCAGGACTAGCAACCTACGAGCAGTACTTC
>NA|many|TRBV5-8|TRBJ1-4
CASSLYSATNEKLFF
TGTGCCAGCAGCTTATACAGTGCAACTAATGAAAAACTGTTTTTT
>TRBD2|few|TRBV29-1|TRBJ2-1
CSSDSGRAFYNEQFF
TGCAGCTCCGATAGCGGGAGGGCCTTCTACAATGAGCAGTTCTTC
>NA|NA|TRBV16|TRBJ1-1
CASSPHPGERAFF
TGTGCCAGCAGTCCTCATCCCGGGGAACGAGCTTTCTTT
>TRBD1|many|TRBV2|TRBJ2-2
CASRPGTGNTGELFF
TGTGCCAGCAGACCCGGGACAGGCAACACCGGGGAGCTGTTTTTT
>NA|many|TRBV9|TRBJ1-3
CASSVEPGGGNTIYF
TGTGCCAGCAGCGTCGAGCCCGGGGGCGGAAACACCATATATTTT
>TRBD1|NA|TRBV3-1|TRBJ1-6
CASRQRGLGDSPLHF
TGTGCCAGCAGACAAAGGGGGCTCGGGGATTCACCCCTCCACTTT
>TRBD2|many|TRBV12-3/TRBV12-4|TRBJ2-1
CASSATTSGSSYNEQFF
TGTGCCAGCAGTGCAACTACTAGCGGGAGCTCCTACAATGAGCAGTTCTTC
>NA|NA|TRBV7-3|TRBJ1-2
CASSAGVSGGYTF
TGTGCCAGCAGCGCAGGGGTGTCGGGCGGCTACACCTTC